In its sample, the clone carrying this T cell receptor beta chain was seen many times. The antigen remains unidentified. The sample belongs to a study of blood T cells in healthy people across ages. Findings and limits, study-wide: With age, beta diversity per million T cells declined roughly linearly, significantly by over 35.

Combining a sample-barcoded 5' primer with a J-beta primer mix, a second PCR ran for roughly 6 to 12 cycles. TCRdb re-called the 5' RACE reads through MiXCR, storing one row per CDR3 protein. The table includes hundreds of thousands of distinct CDR3 sequences, 32% detected once. The source of this sequence is a woman aged 80 or over in good health. The sequenced material came from blood.

The CDR3, as DNA: TGTGCCAACAAATGCGATACGACCGATGGGGTACCTAGCACAGATACGCAGTATTTT. Amino acid sequence: CANKCDTTDGVPSTDTQYF. The rearrangement uses TRBV25-1 and TRBJ2-3; no definite D call. The CDR3 is made up of 19 amino acids. The germline CDR1 and CDR2 sequences are MGHDK and SYGVNS. V lost 10 bases and J lost 0, with 29 bases in between.